A selection of T cell receptor beta chains follows, all from one sample in a study of T cells in Graves' hyperthyroidism and ophthalmopathy. TCRdb re-derived calls from the multiplex PCR reads in MiXCR, one entry per CDR3 protein. The repertoire holds a few hundred thousand distinct CDR3 sequences, with about 18% as singletons. The sequencing input was blood. The receptors come from a man aged 40-50 years with Graves' hyperthyroidism. Each CDR3 is given with its conserved first and last residue. Each record gives: clone size, D gene, V gene, J gene, CDR3 DNA, CDR3 protein. D genes are given only for firm matches. Part of the rows lack a size; the others show once, few, many or a class for expanded clones.

size: few; D: TRBD1; V: TRBV9; J: TRBJ2-7; DNA: TGTGCCAGCAGCCGGACAGGGGGACCCTCCTACGAGCAGTACTTC; CDR3: CASSRTGGPSYEQYF
size: many; D: TRBD1; V: TRBV27; J: TRBJ2-7; DNA: TGTGCCAGCAGGGGACAGGGGTTCTTCTACGAGCAGTACTTC; CDR3: CASRGQGFFYEQYF
size: many; D: TRBD1; V: TRBV7-2; J: TRBJ2-1; DNA: TGTGCCAGCAGCTTAGGGACAGGTTACGGTTGGGATGAGCAGTTCTTC; CDR3: CASSLGTGYGWDEQFF
size: .; D: .; V: TRBV25-1; J: TRBJ1-6; DNA: TGTGCCAGCAGTATGCAGGACCCGAGTGCTTCACCCCTCCACTTT; CDR3: CASSMQDPSASPLHF
size: .; D: TRBD2; V: TRBV7-8; J: TRBJ2-3; DNA: TGTGCCAGCAGATTAGGCGGGGGGAGCACAGATACGCAGTATTTT; CDR3: CASRLGGGSTDTQYF
size: few; D: TRBD1; V: TRBV18; J: TRBJ1-3; DNA: TGTGCCAGCTCACCTTTCGACAGGGCTTCTGGAAACACCATATATTTT; CDR3: CASSPFDRASGNTIYF
size: many; D: TRBD2; V: TRBV7-2; J: TRBJ2-3; DNA: TGTGCCAGCAGCTTAGTTGTTAGCGGGGGGGCTGGAGATACGCAGTATTTT; CDR3: CASSLVVSGGAGDTQYF
size: .; D: TRBD2; V: TRBV28; J: TRBJ2-3; DNA: TGTGCCAGCGGATCGACTAGCGGATCAACAGATACGCAGTATTTT; CDR3: CASGSTSGSTDTQYF
size: .; D: TRBD1; V: TRBV29-1; J: TRBJ2-5; DNA: TGCAGCGTTGAGGAGGACAGGCTCCTTAGAGAGACCCAGTACTTC; CDR3: CSVEEDRLLRETQYF
size: many; D: TRBD1; V: TRBV7-9; J: TRBJ1-4; DNA: TGTGCCAGCAGCCCCTGGGACAGCGGGGAAAAACTGTTTTTT; CDR3: CASSPWDSGEKLFF
size: many; D: .; V: TRBV20-1; J: TRBJ2-3; DNA: TGCAGTGTTCCAGGGGATGGTACAGATACGCAGTATTTT; CDR3: CSVPGDGTDTQYF
size: .; D: .; V: TRBV24-1; J: TRBJ2-3; DNA: TGTGCCACCAGTGAGCGGACTCCAGATACGCAGTATTTT; CDR3: CATSERTPDTQYF
size: many; D: TRBD2; V: TRBV7-3; J: TRBJ2-3; DNA: TGTGCCAGCAGCTCCACCTCCGGACTAGCGCAGGCCACAGATACGCAGTATTTT; CDR3: CASSSTSGLAQATDTQYF
size: few; D: TRBD1; V: TRBV4-3; J: TRBJ1-6; DNA: TGCGCCAGCAGCCAGCGGACAGGGGGCGATTCACCCCTCCACTTT; CDR3: CASSQRTGGDSPLHF
size: many; D: TRBD1; V: TRBV2; J: TRBJ1-2; DNA: TGTGCCAGCAGTGCTGGGACAGTTACTAACTATGGCTACACCTTC; CDR3: CASSAGTVTNYGYTF
size: few; D: TRBD1; V: TRBV15; J: TRBJ1-5; DNA: TGTGCCACCAGCAGCCCCGGACAGGCCAGACAGCCCCAGCATTTT; CDR3: CATSSPGQARQPQHF
size: few; D: .; V: TRBV4-3; J: TRBJ2-7; DNA: TGCGCCAGCAGCCAAGACCTACTAGCTTACGAGCAGTACTTC; CDR3: CASSQDLLAYEQYF
size: many; D: .; V: TRBV29-1; J: TRBJ1-1; DNA: TGCAGCGTCCTCCGTATGGGGGAGGATGAAGCTTTCTTT; CDR3: CSVLRMGEDEAFF
size: .; D: TRBD2; V: TRBV7-6; J: TRBJ2-7; DNA: TGTGCCAGCAGCCCTACCGTACTAGCGGGAGCAAGCGAGCAGTACTTC; CDR3: CASSPTVLAGASEQYF
size: .; D: .; V: TRBV15; J: TRBJ1-6; DNA: TGTGCCACCAGCAGGGCACAGAATTCACCCCTCCACTTT; CDR3: CATSRAQNSPLHF
size: many; D: .; V: TRBV20-1; J: TRBJ2-7; DNA: TGCAGTGCTTACGTAAGCTCCTACGAGCAGTACTTC; CDR3: CSAYVSSYEQYF
size: .; D: TRBD2; V: TRBV18; J: TRBJ2-1; DNA: TGTGCCAGCTCCCAAGGACTAGTAGGTCCGTTCTTC; CDR3: CASSQGLVGPFF
size: many; D: .; V: TRBV29-1; J: TRBJ2-6; DNA: TGCAGCGTGGTCGACAGAGCCTCTGGGGCCAACGTCCTGACTTTC; CDR3: CSVVDRASGANVLTF
size: many; D: .; V: TRBV11-2; J: TRBJ2-1; DNA: TGTGCCAGCAGCTTAGACACCGGGACCATCTACAATGAGCAGTTCTTC; CDR3: CASSLDTGTIYNEQFF
size: .; D: .; V: TRBV7-2; J: TRBJ2-5; DNA: TGTGCCAGCAGCACAACCCGGGACGCAGCGACCCAGTACTTC; CDR3: CASSTTRDAATQYF
size: many; D: .; V: TRBV13; J: TRBJ1-1; DNA: TGTGCCAGCAGCTTAGCAGGAGTTAACACTGAAGCTTTCTTT; CDR3: CASSLAGVNTEAFF
size: many; D: .; V: TRBV11-2; J: TRBJ1-1; DNA: TGTGCCAGCAGCTCAACACTGCCGGGACCCACGAACACTGAAGCTTTCTTT; CDR3: CASSSTLPGPTNTEAFF
size: few; D: .; V: TRBV4-3; J: TRBJ2-5; DNA: TGCGCCAGCAGCCAAGATCTAGGGGCTTTAGGAGAGACCCAGTACTTC; CDR3: CASSQDLGALGETQYF
size: few; D: .; V: TRBV9; J: TRBJ1-5; DNA: TGTGCCAGCAGCGTAGTCTGGGGGAGGCTAGGCAGGGGATATAGCAATCAGCCCCAGCATTTT; CDR3: CASSVVWGRLGRGYSNQPQHF
size: many; D: TRBD2; V: TRBV7-2; J: TRBJ2-5; DNA: TGTGCCAGCAGCTTAGGGGGACTAGCACAAGAGACCCAGTACTTC; CDR3: CASSLGGLAQETQYF
size: few; D: TRBD1; V: TRBV28; J: TRBJ1-6; DNA: TGTGCCAGCAGTCCCGGACAGGCACGATCCCTCCACTTT; CDR3: CASSPGQARSLHF
size: .; D: TRBD1; V: TRBV6-1; J: TRBJ2-1; DNA: TGTGTCAGCAGTTTTTACACTCACAGGGGGTTGAGCTCCTACAATGAGCAGTTCTTC; CDR3: CVSSFYTHRGLSSYNEQFF
size: many; D: .; V: TRBV5-4; J: TRBJ2-5; DNA: TGTGCCAGCAGCTTGCAGCGGCTTCCTCAAGAGACCCAGTACTTC; CDR3: CASSLQRLPQETQYF
size: .; D: TRBD2; V: TRBV29-1; J: TRBJ2-3; DNA: TGCAGCGTCTCCGGGGGACTAGCGGGGGGGCAAGATACGCAGTATTTT; CDR3: CSVSGGLAGGQDTQYF
size: .; D: .; V: TRBV9; J: TRBJ1-1; DNA: TGTGCCAGCAGCGTAGACGGCGGGGCGGGGAGGACTGAAGCTTTCTTT; CDR3: CASSVDGGAGRTEAFF
size: .; D: .; V: TRBV5-1; J: TRBJ2-2; DNA: TGCGCCAGCAGCTTGGAACAGTACACCGGGGAGCTGTTTTTT; CDR3: CASSLEQYTGELFF
size: .; D: TRBD1; V: TRBV18; J: TRBJ1-1; DNA: TGTGCCAGCTCACTCGGGACAGATGAAGCTTTCTTT; CDR3: CASSLGTDEAFF
size: many; D: .; V: TRBV2; J: TRBJ1-6; DNA: TGTGCCAGCAGTGAAGCTGGCCCGAGCTCCTATAATTCACCCCTCCACTTT; CDR3: CASSEAGPSSYNSPLHF
size: few; D: .; V: TRBV28; J: TRBJ2-1; DNA: TGTGCCAGCAAATGGCGGGACTCCTTAAACAATGAGCAGTTCTTC; CDR3: CASKWRDSLNNEQFF
size: .; D: .; V: TRBV27; J: TRBJ2-1; DNA: TGTGCCAGCAGTTTATATGGGAATGAGCAGTTCTTC; CDR3: CASSLYGNEQFF
size: many; D: .; V: TRBV20-1; J: TRBJ1-4; DNA: TGCAGTGCTAGTGATCCCAGGGGCGATGAAAAACTGTTTTTT; CDR3: CSASDPRGDEKLFF
size: few; D: .; V: TRBV4-1; J: TRBJ2-1; DNA: TGCGCCAGCAGCCAAGTTTGGGGTGAGCAGTTCTTC; CDR3: CASSQVWGEQFF
size: few; D: .; V: TRBV6-2/TRBV6-3; J: TRBJ1-1; DNA: TGTGCCAGCAGTTACGATTCGAAAAGAGCTGAAGCTTTCTTT; CDR3: CASSYDSKRAEAFF
size: many; D: TRBD1; V: TRBV2; J: TRBJ2-3; DNA: TGTGCCAGCGGACGGAGCAGGACCGGGACAGGGGGCACAGATACGCAGTATTTT; CDR3: CASGRSRTGTGGTDTQYF
size: .; D: .; V: TRBV11-2; J: TRBJ2-7; DNA: TGTGCCAGCAGCTCCAGTTGGGCCGGCGACGAGCAGTACTTC; CDR3: CASSSSWAGDEQYF